A single sample gave rise to the 29 T cell receptor beta chains below, sequenced in a study of CDR3 diversity in severe acne. TCRdb analysed the PCR reads with MiXCR anew, one entry per CDR3 protein. The sample lists more than 85,000 distinct CDR3 sequences; 45% to 55% were seen once. Sequencing was done on a sample of blood. Every receptor here comes from a male donor in good health, serving as a control.

This clonotype is medium-sized. The rearrangement uses TRBV10-3 and TRBJ1-5; the D gene is possibly TRBD1 (6 bases). Germline CDR1 reads ENHRY; CDR2 reads SYGVKD. Between the trimmed V and J ends, which lost 4 bases and 7 bases, there was a span of 14 bases. This CDR3 spans 14 amino acids. The CDR3 region is CAISGTGNEQPQHF. The DNA of the CDR3 is TGTGCCATCAGTGGTACAGGGAACGAGCAGCCCCAGCATTTT.

This clonotype was counted between two and nine times. CDR3 bases: TGTGCCACCAGTGATCCGCGGGGGGACCCCACTACCGTTGCCCAGTACTTC. Translation gives CATSDPRGDPTTVAQYF. V and J are TRBV24-1 and TRBJ2-5; TRBD2 aligns across 8 bases. The V gene end was trimmed by 3 bases and the J gene end by 9 bases; junction bases not matched to a gene: 17. Germline CDR1 KGHDR, CDR2 SFDVKD. CDR3 length: 17 residues.

The rearrangement joins TRBV24-1 to TRBJ2-7; TRBD2 is a possible D gene (5 bases). Germline CDR1 KGHDR, CDR2 SFDVKD. V was clipped by 7 bases and J by 0 bases, with 9 bases between them. The length of the CDR3 is 13 residues. CDR3 loop: CATRDGGSYEQYF. In nucleotides, the CDR3 is TGTGCCACCAGGGACGGAGGCTCCTACGAGCAGTACTTC.

The genes are TRBV4-3 and TRBJ1-1, with D possibly TRBD1 on 5 matching bases. The CDR3 runs 16 residues. V was pared by 5 bases and J by 1 base, with 17 bases between. Germline lookup yields CDR1 LGHNA and CDR2 YSLEER. The chain's CDR3 is CASSTGRGQGNTEAFF. CDR3 in DNA: TGCGCCAGCAGCACGGGCCGGGGCCAGGGGAACACTGAAGCTTTCTTT.

The V call is TRBV7-8, the J call TRBJ1-5, with 8 bases fitting TRBD1. The CDR3 has 15 residues. The germline V gene has CDR1 SGHVS and CDR2 FQNEAQ. Trimming at V came to 6 bases and at J to 5 bases, leaving 9 bases not matched to a gene. The CDR3 region is CASRRTGRLDQPQHF. The CDR3, as DNA: TGTGCCAGCAGGAGGACAGGGCGCCTAGATCAGCCCCAGCATTTT.

This clonotype was recorded a few times. This rearrangement joins TRBV13 to TRBJ1-6; no reliable D call. CDR1 is PRHDT, CDR2 FYEKMQ, per germline (reference sequence). The CDR3 is made up of 12 amino acids. V was cut by 5 bases and J by 7 bases, with 6 bases left in between. CDR3 nucleotides: TGTGCCAGCAGCGGAGAGAATTCACCCCTCCACTTT. Translated, it gives CASSGENSPLHF.

This clonotype rates as medium-sized. The chain has TRBV5-6 and TRBJ2-1; D gene uncertain. The CDR3 loop spans 15 amino acids. The V gene lost 3 bases and the J gene lost 2 bases, with 12 bases spanning the gap. Germline V CDR1 and CDR2: SGHDT, YYEEEE. The CDR3 region has the DNA TGTGCCAGCAGCTCCCCGAACTTACCCTACAATGAGCAGTTCTTC. Translated, it gives CASSSPNLPYNEQFF.

This clonotype was seen only a few times. CDR3 sequence: CASSQGTRYNEQFF. CDR3 in DNA: TGTGCCAGCAGCCAAGGAACTAGGTACAATGAGCAGTTCTTC. The chain is built from TRBV3-1 and TRBJ2-1, with D possibly being TRBD2 (5 bases). This CDR3 comprises 14 residues. Trimming stripped 1 base from V and 4 bases from J, with 8 bases between. From germline, CDR1 is LGHDT and CDR2 YNNKEL (reference sequence).

This clonotype was counted ten times or more. This may arise from a read error, as a much more abundant clone is one base away. V and J are TRBV9 and TRBJ1-4, with D unresolved. Looked up from germline, CDR1 is SGDLS and CDR2 is YYNGEE. This CDR3 comprises 12 residues. CDR3 nucleotides: TGTGCCAGCAGCGTAGGAGATGAAAGACTGTTTTTT. Translation: CASSVGDERLFF.

Here the CDR3 reads CATSRDRTETGTGYTF. The DNA of the CDR3 is TGTGCCACCAGCAGAGACCGGACGGAGACAGGGACTGGCTACACCTTC. V and J are TRBV15 and TRBJ1-2; 7 bases map to TRBD1. The length of the CDR3 is 16 residues. V trimming: 0 bases; J trimming: 7 bases; junction bases outside the gene matches: 11. The V gene's germline CDR1 is LNHNV and CDR2 YYDKDF (reference sequence).

The chain carries TRBV5-4 and TRBJ2-3, with 11 bases aligning to TRBD2. The V segment lost 3 bases and the J segment 2 bases; nucleotides outside the gene matches: 11. Germline-derived CDR1 and CDR2 are SGHNT and YYREEE (reference sequence). The CDR3 is made up of 18 amino acids. The DNA for the CDR3 is TGTGCCAGCAGCTCGGATGCCGGGACTAGCGGACCCACAGATACGCAGTATTTT. Its protein product is CASSSDAGTSGPTDTQYF.

This clonotype was recorded a few times. The rearrangement links TRBV6-5 to TRBJ2-5; D may match TRBD1 or TRBD2 (5 bases each). The CDR3 sequence is 15 residues long. Germline values: CDR1 MNHEY, CDR2 SVGAGI. With 0 bases removed from V and 2 bases from J, the gap between germline ends came to 10 bases. As DNA, the CDR3 is TGTGCCAGCAGTTACTCACGGGACGGACAAGAGACCCAGTACTTC. It encodes CASSYSRDGQETQYF.

The sample holds a few counts of this clonotype. The chain joins TRBV10-3 to TRBJ1-1; D uncertain. The CDR3 totals 13 residues. Germline V CDR1 and CDR2: ENHRY, SYGVKD. The V gene lost 2 bases and the J gene lost 0 bases, with 4 bases spanning the gap. The CDR3 spells CAISEDLNTEAFF. As DNA, the CDR3 is TGTGCCATCAGTGAGGACTTGAACACTGAAGCTTTCTTT.

This clonotype was detected ten times or more. The junction departs from germline at one end; a sequencing error may be responsible. The V gene is TRBV5-1, the J gene TRBJ2-1; either TRBD1 or TRBD2 may supply D (5 bases each). Germline V CDR1 and CDR2: SGHRS, YFSETQ. CDR3 length: 15 residues. The CDR3 is CASSYSGTVYNGQLF. In DNA, the CDR3 is TGCGCCAGCAGCTACTCCGGGACGGTCTACAATGGGCAGCTCTTC.

This clonotype showed up just a few times. The chain is built from TRBV19 and TRBJ1-5; tentatively, D is TRBD1 (5 bases). The ends were cut back, 3 bases at V and 11 bases at J, with 17 bases in the middle. CDR3 length: 14 amino acids. In germline, CDR1 is LNHDA, CDR2 SQIVND (reference sequence). This chain's CDR3 is CASSIRGLGGTQHF. CDR3 nucleotide sequence: TGTGCCAGTAGTATTCGAGGCCTCGGGGGGACCCAGCATTTT.

In DNA, the CDR3 is TGTGCCAGCAGTAGGGGACTCTCCATGAACACTGAAGCTTTCTTT. This gives the protein CASSRGLSMNTEAFF. The chain links TRBV25-1 to TRBJ1-1, with D maybe TRBD1 (5 bases). This CDR3 comprises 15 residues. V was trimmed by 5 bases and J by 0 bases, leaving 13 bases between them. Germline V gene data show CDR1 as MGHDK and CDR2 as SYGVNS.

This clonotype was observed a handful of times. The chain recombines TRBV20-1 with TRBJ1-2; D not resolved. Germline V gene lookup returns CDR1 DFQATT and CDR2 SNEGSKA (reference sequence). V dropped 0 bases and J dropped 5 bases, with 16 bases sitting between them. CDR3 length: 15 amino acids. CDR3 in amino acids: CSARDHRSASYGYTF. DNA of the CDR3: TGCAGTGCTAGAGATCACAGATCGGCGAGTTATGGCTACACCTTC.

There are a few counts of this clonotype. This sequence joins TRBV10-3 and TRBJ2-1, with 12 nucleotides matching TRBD2. This CDR3 is 14 amino acids long. Germline V gene data show CDR1 as ENHRY and CDR2 as SYGVKD. After removal of 8 bases from V and 6 bases from J, the junction contained 5 bases not matched to a gene. The chain's CDR3 is CAIEAGLAGNEQFF. In DNA, the CDR3 is TGTGCCATCGAGGCGGGACTAGCGGGCAATGAGCAGTTCTTC.

This clonotype was seen just once. A read error may account for a junction end that differs from germline. V gene TRBV12-5 combines with J gene TRBJ2-5, with D possibly being TRBD1 or TRBD2 (6 bases each). Germline CDR1 LGHNT, CDR2 FRNRAP. The length of the CDR3 is 14 residues. The CDR3 protein is CASGLGGAGETQCF. The CDR3 nucleotides read TGTGCTAGTGGTTTGGGGGGGGCAGGGGAGACCCAGTGCTTC.

This clonotype was counted ten times or more. The chain recombines TRBV10-1 with TRBJ1-2, with 11 bases that match TRBD1. This CDR3 is built from 15 residues. The ends lost 3 bases at V and 4 bases at J; junction bases unmatched: 4. CDR1 is WNHNN, CDR2 SYGVQD, per germline (reference sequence). The CDR3 spells CASSDRTGGIYGYTF. CDR3 nucleotide sequence: TGCGCCAGCAGTGACCGGACAGGGGGCATCTATGGCTACACCTTC.

CDR3 residues: CASSLSAEPQHF. In nucleotides, the CDR3 is TGTGCCAGCAGCCTGAGTGCGGAGCCCCAGCATTTT. The gene calls are TRBV25-1 and TRBJ1-5, with D unresolved. This CDR3 has 12 residues. Between the trimmed V and J ends, which lost 6 bases and 8 bases, there was a span of 11 bases. Per the germline V gene, CDR1 is MGHDK and CDR2 is SYGVNS.

The CDR3 region is CASSQGKNTEAFF. CDR3 nucleotide sequence: TGTGCCAGCAGTCAGGGTAAGAACACTGAAGCTTTCTTT. The chain uses TRBV7-3 and TRBJ1-1, with a tentative D call TRBD1 (5 bases). This CDR3 has 13 amino acids. Trimming left V 6 bases short and J 1 base short, with 9 bases between. Germline V gene sequence: CDR1 SGHTA, CDR2 FQGTGA.

Regarding this clonotype: One junction end disagrees with the germline gene, perhaps due to a read error. V usage is TRBV7-8 and J usage is TRBJ1-2, with TRBD1 matching over 7 bases. Per the germline V gene, CDR1 is SGHVS and CDR2 is FQNEAQ. The CDR3 sequence is 15 residues long. In DNA, the CDR3 is TGTACCAGCAGCGGACAGGACATTTTCAACTATGGCTACACCTTC. Translating it yields CTSSGQDIFNYGYTF.

This clonotype was observed at least ten times. The rearrangement uses TRBV28 and TRBJ2-3, with D tentatively TRBD1 (5 bases). Trimming cost V 2 bases and J 3 bases, with 9 bases left between them. This CDR3 has 14 residues. Per germline, CDR1 MDHEN and CDR2 SYDVKM. CDR3 residues: CASSLQGWTDTQYF. CDR3 nucleotide sequence: TGTGCCAGCAGTTTACAGGGCTGGACAGATACGCAGTATTTT.

V gene TRBV28 combines with J gene TRBJ2-1; no firm D call. This CDR3 is built from 13 residues. CDR1 is MDHEN and CDR2 is SYDVKM in the germline V gene. Trimming removed 2 bases at V and 3 bases at J, with 5 bases between. The CDR3 sequence: CASSLRYYNEQFF. CDR3 bases: TGTGCCAGCAGTTTACGTTACTACAATGAGCAGTTCTTC.

This clonotype rates as medium-sized. The chain is built from TRBV7-8 and TRBJ2-3; D unresolved. The V end was cut by 1 base, the J end by 2 bases, with 10 bases between. This CDR3 region has 15 residues. Germline V gene data show CDR1 as SGHVS and CDR2 as FQNEAQ. The CDR3 here is CASSLESLLTDTQYF. The CDR3 DNA follows: TGTGCCAGCAGCTTAGAATCCCTGCTCACAGATACGCAGTATTTT.

The sample holds one count of this clonotype. This chain uses TRBV20-1 with TRBJ2-3, with TRBD2 identical over 14 bases. In germline, CDR1 is DFQATT, CDR2 SNEGSKA (reference sequence). This CDR3 contains 17 residues. The ends lost 6 bases at V and 3 bases at J; junction bases unmatched: 11. CDR3 loop: CSAHGRLAGGPTDTQYF. The CDR3, as DNA: TGCAGTGCCCATGGTCGACTAGCGGGAGGGCCAACAGATACGCAGTATTTT.

The sample holds one count of this clonotype. The chain joins TRBV13 to TRBJ1-2; the D gene is possibly TRBD1 (6 bases). This CDR3 spans 15 amino acids. Germline V gives CDR1 PRHDT, CDR2 FYEKMQ (reference sequence). Trimming shortened V by 6 bases and J by 3 bases, and 17 bases separated the two germline ends. The DNA for the CDR3 is TGTGCCAGCAGTGCCACTACAGGGAATTACTATGGCTACACCTTC. It specifies CASSATTGNYYGYTF.

CDR3 bases: TGTGCCAGCGTTCGGACTAGCGGGAGTCCCTCCTACGAGCAGTACTTC. It encodes CASVRTSGSPSYEQYF. V and J are TRBV6-1 and TRBJ2-7, with 13 bases aligning to TRBD2. CDR1 is MNHNS and CDR2 is SASEGT in the germline V gene. V shed 8 bases and J 0 bases; nucleotides not matched to a gene: 7. The CDR3 sequence is 16 residues long.